These T cell receptor beta chains were read from a single sample in a study of shared clonotypes between healthy human individuals. Sequenced by immunoSEQ multiplex PCR; TCRdb stores in-frame clones only, minus some. The sample yields 1.6 million or so clones, 97% to 99% seen once. The sample consisted of naive CD4+ T cells sorted from blood. The receptors shown here come from a man younger than 40 in good health. Both conserved end residues are part of each CDR3. Fields, in order: J gene, V gene, CDR3 protein.

J gene: TRBJ2-1
V gene: TRBV7-2
CDR3 protein: CASSLAFGSYNEQFF

J gene: TRBJ2-7
V gene: TRBV5-1
CDR3 protein: CASSVGTVGEQYF

J gene: TRBJ2-7
V gene: TRBV6-5
CDR3 protein: CASRRGVLYEQYF

J gene: TRBJ1-2
V gene: TRBV10-3
CDR3 protein: CAISETGMDGYTF

J gene: TRBJ2-4
V gene: TRBV27
CDR3 protein: CASSLTRQAFGIQYF

J gene: TRBJ2-5
V gene: TRBV7-3
CDR3 protein: CASSLIREDLETQYF

J gene: TRBJ2-1
V gene: TRBV18
CDR3 protein: CASSPKGTEQFF

J gene: TRBJ2-7
V gene: TRBV6-5
CDR3 protein: CASRQAQGVYEQYF

J gene: TRBJ1-5
V gene: TRBV2
CDR3 protein: CASSDWAVDQPQHF

J gene: TRBJ2-3
V gene: TRBV25-1
CDR3 protein: CASTGLAGSTDTQYF

J gene: TRBJ2-2
V gene: TRBV9
CDR3 protein: CASKGGSGELFF

J gene: TRBJ2-6
V gene: TRBV7-8
CDR3 protein: CASSLASGQVLTF

J gene: TRBJ2-1
V gene: TRBV7-9
CDR3 protein: CASSLGQGLYNEQFF

J gene: TRBJ2-7
V gene: TRBV6-5
CDR3 protein: CASSYTGASDEQYF

J gene: TRBJ2-2
V gene: TRBV15
CDR3 protein: CATSREPTSGRNTGELFF

J gene: TRBJ1-2
V gene: TRBV6-6
CDR3 protein: CASSKGQGKLFHSF

J gene: TRBJ2-1
V gene: TRBV6-1
CDR3 protein: CASETSGSANEQFF

J gene: TRBJ2-1
V gene: TRBV5-1
CDR3 protein: CASSLAGDYYNEQFF

J gene: TRBJ2-7
V gene: TRBV28
CDR3 protein: CASSTGVAYEQYF

J gene: TRBJ1-2
V gene: TRBV18
CDR3 protein: CASSPKPGTEGTF

J gene: TRBJ1-1
V gene: TRBV4-3
CDR3 protein: CASSQVNGAEAFF

J gene: TRBJ1-2
V gene: TRBV21-1
CDR3 protein: CASSKVPGYGYTF

J gene: TRBJ2-1
V gene: TRBV7-2
CDR3 protein: CASSLVWSGSAGGEQFF

J gene: TRBJ2-7
V gene: TRBV28
CDR3 protein: CASSPPRTSWEQYF

J gene: TRBJ1-1
V gene: TRBV27
CDR3 protein: CASRFMSQTVEAFF

J gene: TRBJ2-7
V gene: TRBV5-1
CDR3 protein: CASGDPGQGADEQYF

J gene: TRBJ2-7
V gene: TRBV18
CDR3 protein: CASSPSGGRAGEQYF

J gene: TRBJ2-7
V gene: TRBV28
CDR3 protein: CASSGPGPRLYEQYF

J gene: TRBJ1-2
V gene: TRBV18
CDR3 protein: CASSLPDVRYGYTF

J gene: TRBJ1-4
V gene: TRBV29-1
CDR3 protein: CSVSRWGELFF

J gene: TRBJ2-7
V gene: TRBV18
CDR3 protein: CASSPLESAGRDRGSYEQYF

J gene: TRBJ1-5
V gene: TRBV18
CDR3 protein: CASSPFAGPSPNQPQHF

J gene: TRBJ2-5
V gene: TRBV9
CDR3 protein: CASSVRGQGLFDQYF

J gene: TRBJ2-5
V gene: TRBV7-9
CDR3 protein: CASSWGAEETQYF

J gene: TRBJ2-1
V gene: TRBV10-1
CDR3 protein: CASSEQLAAGEQFF

J gene: TRBJ2-1
V gene: TRBV19
CDR3 protein: CASRSPGQGSSEQFF

J gene: TRBJ2-2
V gene: TRBV9
CDR3 protein: CASSVITGGSASGELFF

J gene: TRBJ2-1
V gene: TRBV7-2
CDR3 protein: CASSLGLALSYNEQFF

J gene: TRBJ1-2
V gene: TRBV25-1
CDR3 protein: CASSESVYGYTF

J gene: TRBJ2-2
V gene: TRBV5-1
CDR3 protein: CASSAQSNTGELFF

J gene: TRBJ2-7
V gene: TRBV4-1
CDR3 protein: CASSQPLAGGLDEQYF

J gene: TRBJ2-1
V gene: TRBV7-3
CDR3 protein: CASSSAASSYNEQFF

J gene: TRBJ2-7
V gene: TRBV10-1
CDR3 protein: CASSESMGATGEQYF

J gene: TRBJ2-1
V gene: TRBV9
CDR3 protein: CASSVGPPLGEQFF

J gene: TRBJ2-2
V gene: TRBV6-1
CDR3 protein: CAGGRLASTGELFF

J gene: TRBJ2-7
V gene: TRBV7-9
CDR3 protein: CASSPPTSGFYEQYF

J gene: TRBJ2-5
V gene: TRBV18
CDR3 protein: CASSRVGVQETQYF

J gene: TRBJ2-1
V gene: TRBV5-6
CDR3 protein: CASSLQIYEQFF

J gene: TRBJ2-3
V gene: TRBV7-9
CDR3 protein: CASSLSGADTQYF

J gene: TRBJ2-1
V gene: TRBV19
CDR3 protein: CASMRGYNEQFF

J gene: TRBJ2-7
V gene: TRBV28
CDR3 protein: CASSLGPGPIYEQYF